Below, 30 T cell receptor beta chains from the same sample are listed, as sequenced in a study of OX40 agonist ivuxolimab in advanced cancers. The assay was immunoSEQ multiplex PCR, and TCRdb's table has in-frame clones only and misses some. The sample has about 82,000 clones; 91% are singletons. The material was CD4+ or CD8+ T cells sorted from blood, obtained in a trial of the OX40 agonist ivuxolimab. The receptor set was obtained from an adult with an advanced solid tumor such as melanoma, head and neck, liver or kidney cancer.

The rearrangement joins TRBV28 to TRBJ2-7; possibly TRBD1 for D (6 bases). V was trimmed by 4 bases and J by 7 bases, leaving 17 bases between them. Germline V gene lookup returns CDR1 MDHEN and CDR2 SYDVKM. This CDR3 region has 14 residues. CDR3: CASSSGQRSWEQYF. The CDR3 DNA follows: TGTGCCAGCAGTTCTGGACAGAGATCGTGGGAGCAGTACTTC.

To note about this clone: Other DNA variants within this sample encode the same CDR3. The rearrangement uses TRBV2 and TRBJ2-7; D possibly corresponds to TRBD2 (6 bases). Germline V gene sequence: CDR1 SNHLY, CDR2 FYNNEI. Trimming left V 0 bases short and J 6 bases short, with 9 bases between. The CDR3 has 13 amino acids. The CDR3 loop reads CASSEARGFEQYF. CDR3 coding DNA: TGTGCCAGCAGTGAAGCACGGGGGTTCGAGCAGTACTTC.

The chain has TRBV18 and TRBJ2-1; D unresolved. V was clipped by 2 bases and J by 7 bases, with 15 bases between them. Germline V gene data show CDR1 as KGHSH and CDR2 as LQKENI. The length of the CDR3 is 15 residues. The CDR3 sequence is CASSPLGTVRNEQFF. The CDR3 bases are TGTGCCAGCTCACCATTGGGTACTGTTAGGAATGAGCAGTTCTTC. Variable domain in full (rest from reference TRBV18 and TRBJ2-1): NAGVMQNPRHLVRRRGQEARLRCSPMKGHSHVYWYRQLPEEGLKFMVYLQKENIIDESGMPKERFSAEFPKEGPSILRIQQVVRGDSAAYFCASSPLGTVRNEQFFGPGTRLTVL.

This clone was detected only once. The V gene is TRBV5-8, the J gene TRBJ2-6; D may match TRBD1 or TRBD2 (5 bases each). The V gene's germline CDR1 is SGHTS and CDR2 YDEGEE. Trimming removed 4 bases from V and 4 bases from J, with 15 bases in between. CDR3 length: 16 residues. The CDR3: CASSGTTLRGANVLTF. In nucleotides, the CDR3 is TGTGCCAGCAGCGGGACGACTCTTAGGGGGGCCAACGTCCTGACTTTC.

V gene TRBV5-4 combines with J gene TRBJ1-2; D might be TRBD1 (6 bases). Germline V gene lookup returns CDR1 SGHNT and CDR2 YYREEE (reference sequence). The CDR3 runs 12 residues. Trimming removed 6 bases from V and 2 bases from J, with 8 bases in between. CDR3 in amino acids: CASTGGNYGYTF. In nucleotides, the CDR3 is TGTGCCAGCACCGGGGGCAACTATGGCTACACCTTC.

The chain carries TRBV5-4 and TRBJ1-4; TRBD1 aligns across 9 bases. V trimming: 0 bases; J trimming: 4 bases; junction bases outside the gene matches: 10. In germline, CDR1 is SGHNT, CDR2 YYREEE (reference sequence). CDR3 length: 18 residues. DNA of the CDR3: TGTGCCAGCAGCTTGGGCCCACAAACAGGGGGCGGTAATGAAAAACTGTTTTTT. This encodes CASSLGPQTGGGNEKLFF.

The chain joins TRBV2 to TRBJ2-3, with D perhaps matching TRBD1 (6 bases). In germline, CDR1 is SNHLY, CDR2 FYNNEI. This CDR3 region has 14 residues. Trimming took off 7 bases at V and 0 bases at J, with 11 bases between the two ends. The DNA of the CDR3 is TGTGCCAGCAAAACAGGGATTAGCACAGATACGCAGTATTTT. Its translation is CASKTGISTDTQYF. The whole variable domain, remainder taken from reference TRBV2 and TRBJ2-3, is EPEVTQTPSHQVTQMGQEVILRCVPISNHLYFYWYRQILGQKVEFLVSFYNNEISEKSEIFDDQFSVERPDGSNFTLKIRSTKLEDSAMYFCASKTGISTDTQYFGPGTRLTVL.

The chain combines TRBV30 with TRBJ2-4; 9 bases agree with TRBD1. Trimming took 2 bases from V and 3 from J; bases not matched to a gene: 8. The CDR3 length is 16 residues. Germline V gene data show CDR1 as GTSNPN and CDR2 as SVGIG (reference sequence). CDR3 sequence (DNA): TGTGCCTGGAGTAAGCGACAGGGGGATGTCAAAAACATTCAGTACTTC. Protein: CAWSKRQGDVKNIQYF.

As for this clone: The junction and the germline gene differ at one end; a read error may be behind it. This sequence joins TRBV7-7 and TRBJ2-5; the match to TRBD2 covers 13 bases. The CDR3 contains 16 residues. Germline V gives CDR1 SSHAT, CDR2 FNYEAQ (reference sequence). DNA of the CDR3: TGTGCTAGCAGCTCCGGACTAGCGGGAGCGGGGGAGACCCAGTACTTC. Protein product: CASSSGLAGAGETQYF.

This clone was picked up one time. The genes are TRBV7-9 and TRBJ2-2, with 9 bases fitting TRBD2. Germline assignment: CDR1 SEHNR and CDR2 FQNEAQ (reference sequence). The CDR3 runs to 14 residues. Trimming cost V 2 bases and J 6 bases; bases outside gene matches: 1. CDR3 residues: CASSLIAGAGELFF. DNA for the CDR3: TGTGCCAGCAGCTTAATAGCGGGGGCCGGGGAGCTGTTTTTT.

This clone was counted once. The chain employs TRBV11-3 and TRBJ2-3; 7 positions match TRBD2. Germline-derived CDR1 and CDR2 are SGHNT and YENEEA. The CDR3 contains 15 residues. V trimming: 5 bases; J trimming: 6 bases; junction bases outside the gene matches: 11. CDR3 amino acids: CASSPWGGSTDTQYF. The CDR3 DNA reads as TGTGCCAGCAGCCCCTGGGGCGGGAGTACTGATACGCAGTATTTT.

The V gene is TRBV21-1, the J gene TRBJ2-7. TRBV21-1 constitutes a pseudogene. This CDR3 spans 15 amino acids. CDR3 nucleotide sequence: TGTGCCAGCAGCAAAGCGCTAGGGCCTTCCTACGAGCAGTACTTC. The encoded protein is CASSKALGPSYEQYF.

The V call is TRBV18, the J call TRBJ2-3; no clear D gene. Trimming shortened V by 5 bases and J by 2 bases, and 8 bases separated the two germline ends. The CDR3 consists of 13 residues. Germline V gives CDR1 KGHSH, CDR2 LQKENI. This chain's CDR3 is CASSWSVTDTQYF. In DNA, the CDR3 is TGTGCCAGCTCATGGTCAGTCACAGATACGCAGTATTTT.

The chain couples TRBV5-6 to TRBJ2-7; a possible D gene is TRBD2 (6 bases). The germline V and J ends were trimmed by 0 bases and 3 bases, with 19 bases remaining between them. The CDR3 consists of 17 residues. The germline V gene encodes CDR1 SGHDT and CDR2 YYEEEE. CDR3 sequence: CASSLVGSSVLIYEQYF. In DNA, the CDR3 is TGTGCCAGCAGCTTGGTGGGCTCTAGCGTTTTAATCTACGAGCAGTACTTC.

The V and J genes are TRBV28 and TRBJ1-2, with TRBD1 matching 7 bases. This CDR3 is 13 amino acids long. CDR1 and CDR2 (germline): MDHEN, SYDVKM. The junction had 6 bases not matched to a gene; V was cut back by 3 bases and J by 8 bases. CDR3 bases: TGTGCCAGCAGTTTCAAGAGGGGGCCGGGCTACACCTTC. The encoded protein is CASSFKRGPGYTF.

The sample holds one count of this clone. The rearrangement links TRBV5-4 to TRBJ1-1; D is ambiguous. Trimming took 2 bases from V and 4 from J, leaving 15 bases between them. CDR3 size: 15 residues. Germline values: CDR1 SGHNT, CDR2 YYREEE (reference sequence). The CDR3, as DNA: TGTGCCAGCAGCTTATTCTCCCTCGCTGGCACTGAAGCTTTCTTT. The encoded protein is CASSLFSLAGTEAFF.

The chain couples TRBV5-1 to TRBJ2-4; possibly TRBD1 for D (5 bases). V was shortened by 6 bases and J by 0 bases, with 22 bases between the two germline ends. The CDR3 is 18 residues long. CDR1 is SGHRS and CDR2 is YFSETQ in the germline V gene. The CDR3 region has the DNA TGCGCCAGCATGGGAACCGACAGCCTAGGGCTAGCCAAAAACATTCAGTACTTC. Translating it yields CASMGTDSLGLAKNIQYF.

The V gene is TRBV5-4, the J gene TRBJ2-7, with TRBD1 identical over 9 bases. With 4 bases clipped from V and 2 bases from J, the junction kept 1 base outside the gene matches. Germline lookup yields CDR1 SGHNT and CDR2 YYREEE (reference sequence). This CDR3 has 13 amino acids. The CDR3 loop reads CASSRQGAYEQYF. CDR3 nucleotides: TGTGCCAGCAGCCGACAGGGGGCCTACGAGCAGTACTTC.

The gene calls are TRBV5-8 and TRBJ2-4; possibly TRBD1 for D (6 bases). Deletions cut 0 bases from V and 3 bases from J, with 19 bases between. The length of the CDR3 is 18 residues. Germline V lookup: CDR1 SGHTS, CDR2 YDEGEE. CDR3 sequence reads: CASSLEPRQGHIKNIQYF. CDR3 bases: TGTGCCAGCAGCTTGGAGCCTCGGCAGGGACATATCAAAAACATTCAGTACTTC.

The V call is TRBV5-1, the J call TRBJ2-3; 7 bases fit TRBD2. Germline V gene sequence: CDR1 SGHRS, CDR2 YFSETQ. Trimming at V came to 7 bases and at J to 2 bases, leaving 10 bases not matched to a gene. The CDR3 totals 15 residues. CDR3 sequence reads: CASYQSGTHTDTQYF. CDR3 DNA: TGCGCCAGCTACCAAAGCGGGACCCACACAGATACGCAGTATTTT.

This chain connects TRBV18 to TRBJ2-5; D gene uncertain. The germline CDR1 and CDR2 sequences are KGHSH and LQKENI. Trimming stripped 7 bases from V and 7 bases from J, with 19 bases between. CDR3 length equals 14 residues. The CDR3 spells CASYPTFNLGTQYF. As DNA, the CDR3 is TGTGCCAGCTACCCGACCTTCAACCTCGGGACCCAGTACTTC.

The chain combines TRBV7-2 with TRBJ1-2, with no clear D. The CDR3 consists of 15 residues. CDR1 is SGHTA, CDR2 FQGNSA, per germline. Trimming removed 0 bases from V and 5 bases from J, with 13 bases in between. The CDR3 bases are TGTGCCAGCAGCTTAGCGCTGATCTATCTTTATGGCTACACCTTC. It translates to CASSLALIYLYGYTF.

The CDR3 DNA reads as TGTGCCAGCAGCACAAACAGGGGAACTGGAAACACCATATATTTT. It encodes CASSTNRGTGNTIYF. The chain combines TRBV5-8 with TRBJ1-3, with 7 bases aligning to TRBD1. The trim removed 4 bases at V and 2 bases at J, leaving 6 bases unmatched. The CDR3 runs to 15 residues. Germline-derived CDR1 and CDR2 are SGHTS and YDEGEE.

The CDR3 sequence: CASSVAATSYEQYF. The CDR3 region has the DNA TGTGCCAGCAGCGTAGCGGCTACCTCCTACGAGCAGTACTTC. The V and J genes are TRBV9 and TRBJ2-7; D gene ambiguous. The germline V and J ends were trimmed by 0 bases and 0 bases, with 7 bases remaining between them. CDR3 length equals 14 residues. CDR1 and CDR2 (germline): SGDLS, YYNGEE.

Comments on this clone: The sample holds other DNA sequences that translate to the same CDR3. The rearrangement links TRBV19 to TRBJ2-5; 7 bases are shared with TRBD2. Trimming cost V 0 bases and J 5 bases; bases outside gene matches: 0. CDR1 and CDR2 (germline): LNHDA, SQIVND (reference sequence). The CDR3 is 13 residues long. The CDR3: CASSIDGRETQYF. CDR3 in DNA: TGTGCCAGTAGTATAGACGGGAGGGAGACCCAGTACTTC.

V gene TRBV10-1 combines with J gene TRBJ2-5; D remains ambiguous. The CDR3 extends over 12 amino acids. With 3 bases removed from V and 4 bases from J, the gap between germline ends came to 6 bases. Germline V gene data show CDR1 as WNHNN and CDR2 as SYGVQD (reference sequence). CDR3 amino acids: CASSESGETQYF. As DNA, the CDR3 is TGCGCCAGCAGTGAATCGGGAGAGACCCAGTACTTC.

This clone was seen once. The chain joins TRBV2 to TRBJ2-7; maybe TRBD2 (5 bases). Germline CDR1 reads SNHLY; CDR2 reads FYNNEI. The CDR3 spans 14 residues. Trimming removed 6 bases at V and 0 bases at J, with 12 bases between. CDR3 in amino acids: CASSVRATSYEQYF. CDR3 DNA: TGTGCCAGCAGCGTGAGGGCTACCTCCTACGAGCAGTACTTC.

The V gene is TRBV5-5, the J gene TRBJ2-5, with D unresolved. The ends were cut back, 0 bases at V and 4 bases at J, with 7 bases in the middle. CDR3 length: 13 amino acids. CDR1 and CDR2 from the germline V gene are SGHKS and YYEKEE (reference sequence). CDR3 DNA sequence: TGTGCCAGCAGCTTGGCCCCTACAGAGACCCAGTACTTC. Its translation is CASSLAPTETQYF.

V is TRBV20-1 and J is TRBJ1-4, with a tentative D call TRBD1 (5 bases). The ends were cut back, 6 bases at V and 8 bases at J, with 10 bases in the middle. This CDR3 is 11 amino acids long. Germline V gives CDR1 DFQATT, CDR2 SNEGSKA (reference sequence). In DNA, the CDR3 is TGCAGTGCCGGGGGAGGGGAAAAACTGTTTTTT. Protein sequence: CSAGGGEKLFF.

The chain's CDR3 is CASSREGYNEQFF. CDR3 bases: TGTGCCAGTTCTCGGGAGGGGTACAATGAGCAGTTCTTC. This chain joins TRBV19 and TRBJ2-1; 8 bases line up with TRBD2. The germline V gene encodes CDR1 LNHDA and CDR2 SQIVND (reference sequence). V lost 8 bases to trimming and J lost 4 bases; unmatched junction nucleotides: 4. There are 13 residues in the CDR3.